These 14 T cell receptor beta chains share one sample of origin, sequenced in a study of T cell responses to AZD1222 COVID-19 vaccine (dated by TCRdb to about 2021). What the time point label conveys for this sample: baseline before first vaccination. Library preparation was by the immunoSEQ multiplex PCR assay. Drawn from immuneACCESS, this table holds only the in-frame rearrangements with V and J called that TCRdb kept. Clones are partly lost; checked studies trace under half to an unresolved V gene and leave the rest unexplained. This sample has some 170,000 clones in its table, and more than 90% of those were observed once. Together, the top ten hold less than 3% of the sample. The sequencing used peripheral blood, collected on day 0 of AZD1222 vaccination. The receptors were sampled from an adult in good health.

This clone was seen once. The chain combines TRBV18 with TRBJ2-7; D ambiguous. V lost 8 bases to trimming and J lost 4 bases, with 15 bases between them. The germline gives CDR1 KGHSH, CDR2 LQKENI. CDR3 length equals 13 residues. Written as DNA, the CDR3 is TGTGCCAGCCAGACCCGTATAGATTACGAGCAGTACTTC. This sequence encodes CASQTRIDYEQYF.

The chain couples TRBV21-1 to TRBJ1-2; TRBD1, the table's D call, was not compared with the DNA. TRBV21-1 is tagged as a pseudogene. The CDR3 contains 14 residues. The CDR3 nucleotides are TGTGCCAGCAGCAAAGCGGGACAGGCCTATGGCTACACCTTC. It codes for CASSKAGQAYGYTF.

The V call is TRBV6-5, the J call TRBJ1-2; the D is unclear. The V end was cut by 2 bases, the J end by 7 bases, with 17 bases between. The CDR3 sequence is 15 residues long. The V gene's germline CDR1 is MNHEY and CDR2 SVGAGI. The CDR3 reads CASSYAQPNRGGYTF. The CDR3 region has the DNA TGTGCCAGCAGTTACGCCCAGCCCAACCGTGGTGGCTACACCTTC.

The rearrangement links TRBV24-1 to TRBJ2-7; D gene ambiguous. Trimming pared 4 bases from V and 0 bases from J, leaving 12 bases between. This CDR3 comprises 15 residues. Germline CDR1 is KGHDR and CDR2 is SFDVKD. CDR3 region: CATSDAREASYEQYF. CDR3 DNA sequence: TGTGCCACCAGTGACGCTAGAGAAGCCTCCTACGAGCAGTACTTC.

The sample holds one count of this clone. J is TRBJ2-6 and V is TRBV15, with D possibly matching TRBD1 (5 bases). CDR1 and CDR2 from the germline V gene are LNHNV and YYDKDF (reference sequence). The CDR3 sequence is 14 residues long. Trimming took 8 bases from V and 2 from J, leaving 10 bases between them. The DNA of the CDR3 is TGTGCCACCGGTTGGGGCCCTGGGGCCAACGTCCTGACTTTC. Its protein product is CATGWGPGANVLTF.

This clone showed up just a few times. This rearrangement joins TRBV3-1 (or the pseudogene TRBV3-2) to TRBJ2-7; 14 nucleotides line up with TRBD2. This CDR3 region has 15 residues. The V gene end was trimmed by 4 bases and the J gene end by 3 bases; junction bases not matched to a gene: 2. Germline CDR1 and CDR2: LGHDT and YNNKEL (reference sequence). The CDR3 bases are TGTGCCAGCAGCCGAGGGACTAGCGGGAGCTACGAGCAGTACTTC. Amino acids: CASSRGTSGSYEQYF.

V gene TRBV3-1 (or the pseudogene TRBV3-2) combines with J gene TRBJ1-1; no firm D call. The CDR3 spans 14 residues. Trimming stripped 0 bases from V and 5 bases from J, with 10 bases between. The germline V gene has CDR1 LGHDT and CDR2 YNNKEL (reference sequence). CDR3 sequence (DNA): TGTGCCAGCAGCCAAGAGGTCAAGGGAACTGAAGCTTTCTTT. This encodes CASSQEVKGTEAFF.

The V call is TRBV6-5, the J call TRBJ2-1, with D perhaps matching TRBD2 (5 bases). This CDR3 spans 12 amino acids. V gave up 7 bases and J gave up 7 bases, with 11 bases separating them. The germline CDR1 and CDR2 sequences are MNHEY and SVGAGI. The CDR3 protein is CASTGSWNEQFF. In DNA form, the CDR3 reads TGTGCCAGCACGGGAAGTTGGAATGAGCAGTTCTTC.

The gene calls are TRBV5-8 and TRBJ2-3; D is undetermined. V shed 4 bases and J shed 0 bases, with 3 bases lying between them. CDR1 is SGHTS and CDR2 is YDEGEE in the germline V gene. The CDR3 covers 12 residues. The DNA for the CDR3 is TGTGCCAGCAGCAGGAGCACAGATACGCAGTATTTT. This codes for CASSRSTDTQYF.

The V call is TRBV27, the J call TRBJ1-6; D might be TRBD1 (5 bases). The V end lost 3 bases, the J end lost 9 bases, and 18 bases lay between the germline ends. From germline, CDR1 is MNHEY and CDR2 SMNVEV (reference sequence). The CDR3 runs 16 residues. CDR3 protein: CASSFTPGSFGSPLHF. As DNA, the CDR3 is TGTGCCAGCAGTTTCACCCCAGGGAGCTTTGGTTCACCCCTCCACTTT.

The CDR3 coding sequence is TGTGCCAGCAGTGACCCGACAGGGGATCGGGAAAAACTGTTTTTT. Protein sequence: CASSDPTGDREKLFF. The rearrangement uses TRBV2 and TRBJ1-4; 8 bases agree with TRBD1. Per the germline V gene, CDR1 is SNHLY and CDR2 is FYNNEI. With 3 bases clipped from V and 8 bases from J, the junction kept 8 bases outside the gene matches. The CDR3 is made up of 15 amino acids. Using reference TRBV2 and TRBJ1-4 for the parts outside the CDR3, the full variable domain is EPEVTQTPSHQVTQMGQEVILRCVPISNHLYFYWYRQILGQKVEFLVSFYNNEISEKSEIFDDQFSVERPDGSNFTLKIRSTKLEDSAMYFCASSDPTGDREKLFFGSGTQLSVL.

The rearrangement joins TRBV13 to TRBJ2-6, with 9 bases fitting TRBD1. Trimming at V came to 0 bases and at J to 1 base, leaving 4 bases not matched to a gene. Germline V lookup: CDR1 PRHDT, CDR2 FYEKMQ (reference sequence). This CDR3 spans 18 amino acids. This CDR3 reads CASSLGWTGASGANVLTF. The CDR3 bases are TGTGCCAGCAGCTTAGGTTGGACAGGGGCGTCTGGGGCCAACGTCCTGACTTTC.

The CDR3 DNA reads as TGTGCCAGCAGCCTTAATATGGGTGGAAACACCATATATTTT. It translates to CASSLNMGGNTIYF. The V call is TRBV5-4, the J call TRBJ1-3; no clear D gene. There are 14 residues in the CDR3. The germline V and J ends were trimmed by 4 bases and 3 bases, with 11 bases remaining between them. Germline V gene lookup returns CDR1 SGHNT and CDR2 YYREEE (reference sequence).

V is TRBV19 and J is TRBJ1-3; D may be TRBD1 (6 bases). From germline, CDR1 is LNHDA and CDR2 SQIVND (reference sequence). V gave up 5 bases and J gave up 0 bases, with 14 bases separating them. This CDR3 has 16 residues. CDR3 loop: CASSPDGQLSGNTIYF. CDR3 DNA: TGTGCCAGTAGTCCTGATGGACAGCTCTCTGGAAACACCATATATTTT.